This T cell receptor (beta chain) was recorded in a study of blood T cells in healthy people across ages. In the case of this clonotype: Antigen: not known.

The CDR3 extends over 14 amino acids. The germline V and J ends were trimmed by 4 bases and 6 bases, with 11 bases remaining between them. Germline assignment: CDR1 SGDLS and CDR2 YYNGEE. General study findings and limits: Unsorted PBMCs prevented conclusive naive versus antigen-experienced comparison. Higher diversity, along with more naive CD4+ cells, distinguished long-lived donors from aged donors.

Isolation yielded PBMCs, at least 7 million per sample, in every case. Alongside a J-beta primer mix, a sample-barcoded 5' primer served in a second PCR lasting about 7 to 12 cycles. A minimum of 2.5 million CDR3-containing paired-end reads was obtained for each sample. TCRdb redid the calling of the 5' RACE reads with MiXCR, one entry per CDR3 protein. There are around 1.5 million distinct CDR3 sequences in the sample; 30% to 40% occur only once, and 10% to 12% lies in the top ten. The chain has TRBV9 and TRBJ1-6, with a possible D match to TRBD1 (5 bases). The TCR originated in a woman aged 25 to 39 in good health. The sequencing sample was made of blood. CDR3 amino acids: CASSNTGANSPLHF. The CDR3 DNA sequence: TGTGCCAGCAGCAACACTGGGGCTAATTCACCCCTCCACTTT.